This TCR beta chain was captured in a study of shared clonotypes between healthy human individuals. The J segment lost 1 base and the V segment lost 5 bases, leaving 1 base of the junction unmatched. The CDR3 sequence is 14 residues long. Germline V gene sequence: CDR1 WSHSY, CDR2 SAAADI. Here immunoSEQ multiplex PCR was the method, and the copy in TCRdb shows in-frame clones only, minus some. The sample lists about 580,000 clones, roughly 98% occurring once. The naive CD8 subset, CD45RO-negative cells positively selected for CCR7, excluded terminally differentiated effector memory CD45RA+ cells. The source of this sequence is a man aged 30 to 45 in good health. The sequenced sample consisted of naive CD8+ T cells sorted from blood. The chain carries TRBV10-2 and TRBJ2-7; TRBD2 matches 11 bases. The CDR3 DNA reads TGCGCCAGCAGTACTAGCGGGAGTTCCTACGAGCAGTACTTC. It encodes CASSTSGSSYEQYF.